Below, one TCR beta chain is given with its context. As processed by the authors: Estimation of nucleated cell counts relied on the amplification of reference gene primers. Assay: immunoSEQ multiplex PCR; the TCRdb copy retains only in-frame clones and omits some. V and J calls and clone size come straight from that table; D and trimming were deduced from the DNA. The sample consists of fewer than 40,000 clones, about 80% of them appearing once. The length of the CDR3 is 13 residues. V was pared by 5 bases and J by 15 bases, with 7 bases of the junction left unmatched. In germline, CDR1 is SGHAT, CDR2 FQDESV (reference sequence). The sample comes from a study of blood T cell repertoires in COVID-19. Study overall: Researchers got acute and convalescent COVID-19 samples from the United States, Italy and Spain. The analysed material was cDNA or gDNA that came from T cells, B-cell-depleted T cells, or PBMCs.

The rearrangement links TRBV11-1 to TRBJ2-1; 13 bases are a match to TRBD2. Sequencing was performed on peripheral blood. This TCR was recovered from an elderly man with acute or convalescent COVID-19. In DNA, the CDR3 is TGTGCCAGCAGCCCCGGGACTAGCGGGAATTTGTTCTTC. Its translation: CASSPGTSGNLFF.